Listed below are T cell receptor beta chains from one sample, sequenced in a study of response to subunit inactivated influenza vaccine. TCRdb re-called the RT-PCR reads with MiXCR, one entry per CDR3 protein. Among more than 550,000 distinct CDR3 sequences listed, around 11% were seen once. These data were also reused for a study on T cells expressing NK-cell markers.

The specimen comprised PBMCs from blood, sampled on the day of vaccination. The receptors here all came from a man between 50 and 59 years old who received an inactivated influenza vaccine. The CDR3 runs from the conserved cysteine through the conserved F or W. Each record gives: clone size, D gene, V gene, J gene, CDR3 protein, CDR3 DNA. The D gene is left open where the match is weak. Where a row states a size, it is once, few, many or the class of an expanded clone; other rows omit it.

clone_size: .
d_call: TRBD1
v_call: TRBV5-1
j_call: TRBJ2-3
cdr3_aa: CASSSPGTGLLDTQYF
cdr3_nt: TGCGCCAGCAGTTCTCCCGGGACAGGGTTGTTGGATACGCAGTATTTT

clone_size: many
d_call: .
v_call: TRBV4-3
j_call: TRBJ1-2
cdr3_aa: CASSPDKAAFYGYTF
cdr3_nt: TGCGCCAGCAGCCCTGACAAGGCGGCCTTCTATGGCTACACCTTC

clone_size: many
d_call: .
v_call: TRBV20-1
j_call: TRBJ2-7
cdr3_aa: CSARDRLGYEQYF
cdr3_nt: TGCAGTGCTAGAGATCGTTTAGGTTACGAGCAGTACTTC

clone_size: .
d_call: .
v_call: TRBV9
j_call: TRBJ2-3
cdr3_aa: CASSVASPADTQYF
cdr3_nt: TGTGCCAGCAGCGTAGCATCTCCCGCAGATACGCAGTATTTT

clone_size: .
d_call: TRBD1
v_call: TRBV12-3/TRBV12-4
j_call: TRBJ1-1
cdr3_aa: CASSSTFRDRELNTEAFF
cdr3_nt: TGTGCCAGCAGTTCTACATTCCGGGACAGGGAGTTGAACACTGAAGCTTTCTTT

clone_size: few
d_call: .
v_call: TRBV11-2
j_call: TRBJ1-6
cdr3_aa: CASSLVDTSPLHF
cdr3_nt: TGTGCCAGCAGCTTAGTAGACACTTCACCCCTCCACTTT

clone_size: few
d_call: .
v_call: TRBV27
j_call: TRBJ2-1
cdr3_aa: CASSSQPRTARWEQFF
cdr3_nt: TGTGCCAGCAGTTCTCAACCTAGGACAGCTCGTTGGGAGCAGTTCTTC

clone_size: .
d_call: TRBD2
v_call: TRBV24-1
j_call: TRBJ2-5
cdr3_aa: CATSDSGPSGIQETQYF
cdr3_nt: TGTGCCACCAGTGATTCGGGGCCTAGCGGGATCCAAGAGACCCAGTACTTC

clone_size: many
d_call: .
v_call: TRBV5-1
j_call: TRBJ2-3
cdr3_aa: CASSFAWSADTQYF
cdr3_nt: TGCGCCAGCAGCTTTGCCTGGTCGGCCGATACGCAGTATTTT

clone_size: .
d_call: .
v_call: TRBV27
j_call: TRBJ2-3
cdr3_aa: CASSSLDRDYTDTQYF
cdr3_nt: TGTGCCAGCAGTTCCTTAGACAGGGACTACACAGATACGCAGTATTTT

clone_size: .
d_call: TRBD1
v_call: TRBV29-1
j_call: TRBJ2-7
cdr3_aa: CSAGQGMGEQYF
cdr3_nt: TGCAGCGCCGGACAGGGCATGGGCGAGCAGTACTTC

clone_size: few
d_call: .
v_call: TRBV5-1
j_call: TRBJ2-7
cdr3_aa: CASSLAGQLYEQYF
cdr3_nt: TGCGCCAGCAGCTTGGCCGGGCAGCTCTACGAGCAGTACTTC

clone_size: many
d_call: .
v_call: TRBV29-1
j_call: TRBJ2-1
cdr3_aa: CSTRGPGQTYNEQFF
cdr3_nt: TGCAGCACCCGAGGCCCGGGACAAACCTACAATGAGCAGTTCTTC

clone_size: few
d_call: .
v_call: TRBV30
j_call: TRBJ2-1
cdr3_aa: CAWSPSAQQFF
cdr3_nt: TGTGCCTGGAGTCCGTCGGCCCAGCAGTTCTTC

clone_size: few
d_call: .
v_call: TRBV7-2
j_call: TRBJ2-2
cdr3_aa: CASSLVSGGITGELFF
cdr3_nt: TGTGCCAGCAGCTTAGTGTCAGGGGGGATCACCGGGGAGCTGTTTTTT

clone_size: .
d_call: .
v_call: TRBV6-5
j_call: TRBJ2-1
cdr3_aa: CASSHTNEQFF
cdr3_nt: TGTGCCAGCAGTCACACCAATGAGCAGTTCTTC

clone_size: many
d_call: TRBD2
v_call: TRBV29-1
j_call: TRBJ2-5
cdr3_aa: CSVDSLAGAEETQYF
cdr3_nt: TGCAGCGTTGACAGTCTAGCGGGGGCCGAAGAGACCCAGTACTTC

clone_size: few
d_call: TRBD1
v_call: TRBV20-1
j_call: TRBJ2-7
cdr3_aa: CSALDRGGEQYF
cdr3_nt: TGCAGTGCTTTGGACAGGGGTGGCGAGCAGTACTTC

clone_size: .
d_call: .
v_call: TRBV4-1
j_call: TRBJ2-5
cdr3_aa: CASSTSGPPLGGSQYF
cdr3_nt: TGCGCCAGCAGCACAAGCGGACCCCCGCTAGGTGGGTCCCAGTACTTC

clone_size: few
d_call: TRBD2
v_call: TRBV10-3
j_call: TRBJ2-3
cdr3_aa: CAISEEIAGGLADTQYF
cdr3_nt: TGTGCCATCAGTGAGGAAATAGCGGGGGGGCTGGCAGATACGCAGTATTTT

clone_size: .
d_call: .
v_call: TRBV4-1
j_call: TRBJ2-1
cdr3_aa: CASSQVLPDNEQFF
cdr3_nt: TGCGCCAGCAGCCAAGTTCTCCCAGACAATGAGCAGTTCTTC

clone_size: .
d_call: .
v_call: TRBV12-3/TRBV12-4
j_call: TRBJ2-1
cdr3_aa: CASSLPGVGNEQFF
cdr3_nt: TGTGCCAGCAGTTTACCAGGGGTTGGGAATGAGCAGTTCTTC

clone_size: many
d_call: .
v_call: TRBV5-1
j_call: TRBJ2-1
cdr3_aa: CASSQEGEQFF
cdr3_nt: TGCGCCAGCAGCCAAGAAGGTGAGCAGTTCTTC

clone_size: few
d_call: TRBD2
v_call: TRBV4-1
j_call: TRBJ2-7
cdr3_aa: CASSQAVLAGGSYEQYF
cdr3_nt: TGCGCCAGCAGCCAAGCTGTCCTAGCGGGAGGTTCCTACGAGCAGTACTTC